This T cell receptor beta chain was identified during a study of regulatory T cells in long-lasting Graves disease. With iRepertoire HTBI primers and Arm-PCR of CDR3 regions, TCR beta libraries were built. MiXCR was run by TCRdb on the multiplex PCR reads, yielding one entry per CDR3 protein. The table has about 220,000 distinct CDR3 sequences, roughly 19% seen once. Indicated time point: newly diagnosed GD, antithyroid drugs for less than 3 months. Making the TCR library involved RNA that had been extracted from PBMCs. Study conclusions and caveats: Persistent cases favored TRBV28, TRBJ1-2 and TRBJ2-5.

CDR1 SGHTA and CDR2 FQGNSA come from the germline V gene. The trim removed 2 bases at V and 3 bases at J, leaving 6 bases unmatched. The CDR3 has 16 amino acids. This clonotype was counted many times. Antigen specificity is unknown. These data are also associated with another study on T cells in Graves' hyperthyroidism and ophthalmopathy. That study adds: HTBI primers were the set used in a first-round RT-PCR of the TCR CDR3.

The source is a woman in her twenties or thirties with Graves disease. The source was peripheral blood mononuclear cells (PBMCs), collected at new diagnosis, from a patient treated with antithyroid drugs. The chain uses TRBV7-2 and TRBJ1-3; 8 bases line up with TRBD1. The CDR3, as DNA: TGTGCCAGCAGCTTACAGGGGGCAGGTTTTGGAAACACCATATATTTT. Translated, it gives CASSLQGAGFGNTIYF.